Described below is a single T cell receptor (beta chain) sequence and its context. As yet, its antigen is unknown. This specimen comes from a study of cytomegalovirus exposure and HLA in healthy donors. In the study overall: Earlier work reported 117 million unique TCR beta sequences from 180 million or so T cells.

Study-level points and caveats: It was confirmed in vitro that a few of the CMV-associated chains were specific for CMV antigens. One later analysis reportedly identified an Asian-associated ancestry cluster that showed fewer N-insertions than the roughly 600-donor mean. Equally common other TCR beta chains were less clonally expanded than HLA-associated ones, a later analysis found.

Both 60 Vbeta primers and 13 Jbeta primers went into the PCR. Here immunoSEQ multiplex PCR was the method, and the copy in TCRdb shows in-frame clones only, minus some. The repertoire table contains 34,000 or so clones. V lost 4 bases to trimming and J lost 9 bases; unmatched junction nucleotides: 6. The germline gives CDR1 MNHEY, CDR2 SMNVEV (reference sequence). CDR3 length: 14 amino acids. The rearrangement links TRBV27 to TRBJ2-1, with TRBD2 matching over 10 bases. This receptor was taken from a woman in her 40s in good health and CMV-seropositive. Sequencing used PBMCs. CDR3 sequence: CASSSTSGIPEQFF. The CDR3 bases are TGTGCCAGCAGTTCCACTAGCGGGATACCTGAGCAGTTCTTC.